These 5 T cell receptor beta chains originate from one sample sequenced in a study of blood T cell repertoires in COVID-19. Profiled with immunoSEQ multiplex PCR; TCRdb holds only in-frame clones, not every one. In the table there are about 130,000 clones, roughly 83% of which are singletons. Source material: peripheral blood. The receptor source for this set is a human donor in a cohort sampled during active COVID-19.

The rearrangement links TRBV27 to TRBJ1-1; maybe TRBD1 (6 bases). CDR1 and CDR2 (germline): MNHEY, SMNVEV (reference sequence). V was pared by 6 bases and J by 5 bases, with 19 bases between. The CDR3 runs 15 residues. CDR3 region: CASSLLGGDRTEAFF. CDR3 DNA: TGTGCCAGCAGCCTACTAGGGGGGGATAGAACTGAAGCTTTCTTT.

The chain uses TRBV4-1 and TRBJ2-7; perhaps TRBD1 as D (5 bases). Trimming took 2 bases from V and 6 from J, leaving 14 bases between them. Germline loops: CDR1 MGHRA, CDR2 YSYEKL. The CDR3 covers 14 residues. The DNA of the CDR3 is TGCGCCAGCAGCCAACCCATCCAAGGGGTCGAGCAGTACTTC. It is translated as CASSQPIQGVEQYF.

The V call is TRBV27, the J call TRBJ1-2; D remains unclear. The CDR3 length is 14 residues. V was trimmed by 6 bases and J by 0 bases, leaving 11 bases between them. Germline assignment: CDR1 MNHEY and CDR2 SMNVEV (reference sequence). The CDR3 bases are TGTGCCAGCAGGCCCGCAGGAACTAACTATGGCTACACCTTC. It encodes CASRPAGTNYGYTF.

This clone was seen just once. This chain connects TRBV5-1 to TRBJ2-5; a possible D gene is TRBD1 (7 bases). V was cut by 3 bases and J by 5 bases, with 23 bases left in between. CDR3 length: 17 residues. CDR1 and CDR2 from the germline V gene are SGHRS and YFSETQ. The CDR3 region has the DNA TGCGCCAGCAGCTCCCCCCGGGACAGCAACCGGGGGGAGACCCAGTACTTC. Encoded protein: CASSSPRDSNRGETQYF.

This clone has just a few counts. This chain connects TRBV4-1 to TRBJ1-6; D might be TRBD1 (6 bases). V was pared by 4 bases and J by 5 bases, with 15 bases between. Germline V CDR1 and CDR2: MGHRA, YSYEKL. This CDR3 has 16 residues. The CDR3 sequence is CASSLTWDKNNSPLHF. The CDR3 nucleotides read TGCGCCAGCAGCCTGACGTGGGACAAAAATAATTCACCCCTCCACTTT.